The subject of this entry is one T cell receptor (beta chain). Its antigen remains unidentified. No base quality values were provided; no much bigger clone lies one nucleotide off. The sample is drawn from a study of regulatory dendritic cells for organ transplantation (dated by TCRdb to 2017 to 2019). For the study in its entirety: To make regulatory dendritic cells, monocytes were cultured with vitamin D3 on days 0 and 4, plus IL-10 on day 4. The TCRbeta repertoires of sorted naive and memory CD4+ and CD8+ T cells were sequenced before and after allostimulation with regulatory or mature dendritic cells. On day 6, LPS was added to the DC cultures so that the response of the DCs to a potent maturation-inducing agent could be evaluated.

Overall study results and their limits: Of the resting subsets, the one holding the most alloreactive TCR clonotypes was memory CD8+ T cells. Sequencing was done in only a couple of subjects, and the authors reported considerable heterogeneity between individuals in the alloreactive memory CD8+ T cell pool. Highly diverse repertoires were observed in naive CD4+ and CD8+ T cells, whereas lower diversity was observed in memory cells, and the most oligoclonal repertoires were found in memory CD8+ cells. In both subjects, allostimulation led to expansion of memory CD8+ clones, although regulatory dendritic cells appeared to cause more limited expansion than mature dendritic cells did.

Its CDR3 holds 16 amino acids, cysteine through phenylalanine. Only CDR3 DNA is held: 48 bases, read in frame from base 1. V gives up 6 bases and J gives up 1 base, and the segment between their germline ends measures 19 bases. The germline V gene sets CDR1 to MDHEN and CDR2 to SYDVKM. Sorted T cell subsets were CFSE-labeled and co-cultured for 4 to 6 days with allogeneic regulatory or mature dendritic cells at a 1:10 DC:T ratio. FACS was used to sort CD4+ or CD8+ cells into naive T cells, defined as CD45RA+, and memory T cells, defined as CD45RO+. T cells for TCR sequencing came from two healthy control subjects. Genomic DNA was extracted with the Qiagen DNeasy Blood & Tissue Kit. Multiplexed two-step PCR with Vbeta-specific forward primers and Jbeta-specific reverse primers was used to amplify TCRbeta CDR3 regions. TCRbeta libraries were sequenced on an Illumina instrument through the immunoSEQ service. The study's own analysis went as follows. V, D and J genes were assigned using IMGT annotation, and counts were corrected for multiplex PCR bias using synthetic CDR3 analogues. Repertoire clonality was computed in the immunoSEQ Analyzer as one minus normalized Shannon entropy. Whether a clone counted as expanded was decided by Fisher's exact test with Benjamini-Hochberg false discovery rate control and a two-tailed cutoff of P<0.01. Drawn from immuneACCESS, this table holds only the in-frame rearrangements with V and J called that TCRdb kept. Clones are partly lost; checked studies trace under half to an unresolved V gene and leave the rest unexplained. The DNA gave D and trimming, while V, J and clone size come from that table. The sample table contains over 20,000 clones; only one count was recorded for roughly 88% of them. In total, the top ten clones hold around 0.68% of the sample.

This TCR was sampled from a human donor in good health. This chain is built from TRBV28 and TRBJ2-7; a confident D gene designation cannot be given. Sequenced: naive CD4+ T cells from blood cultured with regulatory dendritic cells. Per the publication, the cell subset or site label means: CD45RA+ naive T cells. CDR3 region: CASSVVPLLASYEQYF. The sequenced DNA is TGTGCCAGCAGCGTCGTGCCCCTTCTGGCTTCCTACGAGCAGTACTTC.